Listed here are 18 T cell receptor beta chains from one sample, sequenced in a study of blood T cell repertoires in COVID-19. TCRdb's copy holds only in-frame clones and misses some; the assay was immunoSEQ multiplex PCR. The table has some 190,000 clones, approximately 80% seen once. The specimen sequenced was peripheral blood. The receptors were gathered from a woman between 45 and 60 years old with acute or convalescent COVID-19.

The chain recombines TRBV11-2 with TRBJ2-3, with 7 nucleotides matching TRBD1. Per germline, CDR1 SGHAT and CDR2 FQNNGV. This CDR3 has 14 amino acids. Germline trimming cut 5 bases from V and 5 bases from J; bases unmatched to any gene: 7. This chain's CDR3 is CASSPDRVIDTQYF. The DNA of the CDR3 is TGTGCCAGCAGCCCTGACAGGGTCATAGATACGCAGTATTTT.

The chain couples TRBV2 to TRBJ1-4; TRBD1 matches 7 bases. The germline CDR1 and CDR2 sequences are SNHLY and FYNNEI. Losses at the gene ends were 11 bases for V and 8 bases for J; bases not matched to a gene: 8. The CDR3 runs 12 residues. The DNA of the CDR3 is TGTGCCGGGGGACAGTCCTCCGAAAAACTGTTTTTT. Translated, it gives CAGGQSSEKLFF. Based on the CDR3 plus reference TRBV2 and TRBJ1-4, the full variable domain is EPEVTQTPSHQVTQMGQEVILRCVPISNHLYFYWYRQILGQKVEFLVSFYNNEISEKSEIFDDQFSVERPDGSNFTLKIRSTKLEDSAMYFCAGGQSSEKLFFGSGTQLSVL.

This chain connects TRBV29-1 to TRBJ1-2; tentative D call: TRBD1 (5 bases). The V end lost 1 base, the J end lost 5 bases, and 14 bases lay between the germline ends. The CDR3 spans 14 residues. The germline gives CDR1 SQVTM, CDR2 ANQGSEA. The CDR3 region is CSVEVSGRNYGYTF. The DNA for the CDR3 is TGCAGCGTTGAAGTCTCAGGGCGGAATTATGGCTACACCTTC.

The chain couples TRBV6-5 to TRBJ2-7; D is perhaps TRBD1 (6 bases). From germline, CDR1 is MNHEY and CDR2 SVGAGI. This CDR3 spans 14 amino acids. With 8 bases removed from V and 1 base from J, the gap between germline ends came to 15 bases. CDR3 bases: TGTGCCAGCGTCGCCAGGGGAAATTCCTACGAGCAGTACTTC. It codes for CASVARGNSYEQYF.

The rearrangement links TRBV6-1 to TRBJ1-3; possibly TRBD1 for D (6 bases). Germline CDR1 and CDR2: MNHNS and SASEGT. Trimming shortened V by 1 base and J by 10 bases, and 17 bases separated the two germline ends. There are 15 residues in the CDR3. The CDR3, as DNA: TGTGCCAGCAGTGAAGTGGTGAGGGGGAGAGGGACCATATATTTT. Residues: CASSEVVRGRGTIYF.

On this clone: A junction end diverges from the germline sequence, so it may reflect a read error. The gene calls are TRBV6-6 and TRBJ1-1; tentatively, D is TRBD1 (5 bases). The germline CDR1 and CDR2 sequences are MNHNY and SVGAGI (reference sequence). There are 15 residues in the CDR3. CDR3 loop: CANSYGAGWNTEAFF. The CDR3, as DNA: TGTGCCAACAGTTACGGGGCAGGGTGGAACACTGAAGCTTTCTTT.

The chain recombines TRBV2 with TRBJ1-2, with D perhaps matching TRBD1 (5 bases). V lost 6 bases and J 1 base, leaving 15 bases between the germline ends. Germline values: CDR1 SNHLY, CDR2 FYNNEI. The CDR3 length is 15 residues. DNA for the CDR3: TGTGCCAGCAGCAAACAGGCTCTTCATAACTATGGCTACACCTTC. This sequence encodes CASSKQALHNYGYTF. Full variable domain (missing parts from reference TRBV2 and TRBJ1-2): EPEVTQTPSHQVTQMGQEVILRCVPISNHLYFYWYRQILGQKVEFLVSFYNNEISEKSEIFDDQFSVERPDGSNFTLKIRSTKLEDSAMYFCASSKQALHNYGYTFGSGTRLTVV.

This clone was recorded once. CDR3 nucleotides: TGTGCCAGCAGCCAAAGGCGCACGACTTTAGGCACAGATACGCAGTATTTT. Protein sequence: CASSQRRTTLGTDTQYF. The chain joins TRBV3-1 (or the pseudogene TRBV3-2) to TRBJ2-3; D gene ambiguous. The CDR3 is 17 amino acids. In germline, CDR1 is LGHDT, CDR2 YNNKEL (reference sequence). The V gene lost 2 bases and the J gene lost 1 base, with 16 bases spanning the gap.

The chain employs TRBV2 and TRBJ2-2; TRBD1 aligns across 9 bases. This CDR3 contains 14 residues. Looked up from germline, CDR1 is SNHLY and CDR2 is FYNNEI. The V gene end was trimmed by 6 bases and the J gene end by 6 bases; junction bases not matched to a gene: 5. The CDR3, as DNA: TGTGCCAGCAGCAGACAGGGGGTGGCCGGGGAGCTGTTTTTT. Amino acids: CASSRQGVAGELFF.

The chain combines TRBV28 with TRBJ1-5; D remains ambiguous. This CDR3 region has 15 residues. Germline V lookup: CDR1 MDHEN, CDR2 SYDVKM. V lost 2 bases, J lost 0 bases, and 8 bases lay in between. CDR3 bases: TGTGCCAGCAGTTTAGTTCTAGGTAGCAATCAGCCCCAGCATTTT. It is translated as CASSLVLGSNQPQHF. The complete variable domain, with remaining parts taken from reference TRBV28 and TRBJ1-5, reads DVKVTQSSRYLVKRTGEKVFLECVQDMDHENMFWYRQDPGLGLRLIYFSYDVKMKEKGDIPEGYSVSREKKERFSLILESASTNQTSMYLCASSLVLGSNQPQHFGDGTRLSIL.

V is TRBV30 and J is TRBJ1-5; tentatively, D is TRBD1 (6 bases). With 3 bases removed from V and 3 bases from J, the gap between germline ends came to 12 bases. This CDR3 is 14 amino acids long. Germline V CDR1 and CDR2: GTSNPN, SVGIG (reference sequence). Here the CDR3 DNA reads TGTGCCTGGAGCGGACAGAACTCCAATCAGCCCCAGCATTTT. It specifies CAWSGQNSNQPQHF.

The chain recombines TRBV3-1 (or the pseudogene TRBV3-2) with TRBJ2-3; 7 positions match TRBD1. Germline V CDR1 and CDR2: LGHDT, YNNKEL (reference sequence). J gave up 8 bases and V 1 base, and 3 bases lay outside the gene matches. The CDR3 runs 13 residues. The CDR3 is CASSQGDRRTQYF. Here the CDR3 DNA reads TGTGCCAGCAGCCAAGGGGACAGACGTACGCAGTATTTT.

The J gene is TRBJ1-6, the V gene TRBV5-5, with 8 nucleotides matching TRBD1. V was pared by 3 bases and J by 7 bases, with 6 bases of the junction left unmatched. This CDR3 spans 15 amino acids. Germline V CDR1 and CDR2: SGHKS, YYEKEE (reference sequence). CDR3 loop: CASSSPGGRNSPLHF. CDR3 coding DNA: TGTGCCAGCAGCTCCCCAGGGGGCCGAAATTCACCCCTCCACTTT.

This clone was picked up one time. The V gene is TRBV18, the J gene TRBJ2-3; 12 bases fit TRBD2. The CDR3 is 16 residues long. Germline CDR1 KGHSH, CDR2 LQKENI. J gave up 5 bases and V 5 bases, and 8 bases lay outside the gene matches. In DNA form, the CDR3 reads TGTGCCAGCTCATCAAGACTAGCGGGAGAGCTAGATACGCAGTATTTT. Protein product: CASSSRLAGELDTQYF.

This sequence joins TRBV28 and TRBJ2-7, with a tentative D call TRBD2 (7 bases). This CDR3 comprises 16 residues. In germline, CDR1 is MDHEN, CDR2 SYDVKM. V lost 4 bases and J 6 bases, leaving 22 bases between the germline ends. The CDR3 DNA follows: TGTGCCAGCAGTTCCCATGGCGGGGGCCATTTATTCGAGCAGTACTTC. This sequence encodes CASSSHGGGHLFEQYF.

The CDR3 DNA is TGTGCCAGCAGCTTGAGTTCGGGGAACACCGGGGAGCTGTTTTTT. Amino acid sequence: CASSLSSGNTGELFF. The chain recombines TRBV11-3 with TRBJ2-2, with D hard to call. In germline, CDR1 is SGHNT, CDR2 YENEEA. Trimming stripped 3 bases from V and 1 base from J, with 9 bases between. This CDR3 is built from 15 residues.

This clone was picked up one time. The chain employs TRBV7-9 and TRBJ2-3; tentative D call: TRBD2 (6 bases). CDR1 and CDR2 from the germline V gene are SEHNR and FQNEAQ (reference sequence). The CDR3 has 12 residues. Deletions cut 8 bases from V and 2 bases from J, with 8 bases between. The CDR3 DNA reads TGTGCCAGCGGGGGGTACACAGATACGCAGTATTTT. This codes for CASGGYTDTQYF. The full variable domain, with the rest looked up from reference TRBV7-9 and TRBJ2-3, is DTGVSQNPRHKITKRGQNVTFRCDPISEHNRLYWYRQTLGQGPEFLTYFQNEAQLEKSRLLSDRFSAERPKGSFSTLEIQRTEQGDSAMYLCASGGYTDTQYFGPGTRLTVL.

The chain's CDR3 is CATSDLRGQFRQFF. CDR3 nucleotide sequence: TGTGCCACCAGTGATTTGAGAGGACAGTTTAGACAGTTCTTC. This chain uses TRBV24-1 with TRBJ2-1; possible D gene TRBD1, 6 bases. Germline V CDR1 and CDR2: KGHDR, SFDVKD. The CDR3 spans 14 residues. Trimming left V 0 bases short and J 13 bases short, with 15 bases between.